The T cell receptor beta chain under discussion was sequenced for a study of shared clonotypes between healthy human individuals. General study points: Despite large depth, rarefaction showed incomplete sorted-subset sequencing.

Sequencing used immunoSEQ multiplex PCR; TCRdb keeps in-frame clones, though not all of them. The sample consists of about 1.5 million clones, more than 95% of them appearing once. The CDR3 contains 12 residues. Germline CDR1 and CDR2: SGDLS and YYNGEE. The V end was cut by 3 bases, the J end by 5 bases, with 8 bases between. About this clone itself: The antigen remains undetermined.

Sequenced sample: naive CD4+ T cells sorted from blood. Subset noted: CD45RA+ positively selected. The V call is TRBV9, the J call TRBJ1-1; D gene unclear. The sequence was collected from a man aged 25 to 45 in good health. The CDR3 protein is CASSARQTEAFF. The CDR3 DNA sequence: TGTGCCAGCAGCGCCAGACAAACTGAAGCTTTCTTT.